These 26 T cell receptor beta chains came from one sample sequenced in a study of response to subunit inactivated influenza vaccine. TCRdb itself ran the RT-PCR reads through MiXCR, one entry per CDR3 protein. This table has approximately 530,000 distinct CDR3 sequences, 10% to 15% appearing once. The specimen was PBMCs from blood, collected 40 to 50 days after vaccination. These receptors came from a man aged 45-65 years who received an inactivated influenza vaccine.

This clonotype was detected only once. This chain connects TRBV5-1 to TRBJ1-1; D not certain. Per the germline V gene, CDR1 is SGHRS and CDR2 is YFSETQ. V shed 4 bases and J shed 1 base, with 11 bases lying between them. This CDR3 has 14 residues. Here the CDR3 DNA reads TGCGCCAGCAGCGCCGGGAGCCAGAACACTGAAGCTTTCTTT. Amino acids: CASSAGSQNTEAFF.

This clonotype was seen repeatedly, ten times or more. The chain uses TRBV20-1 and TRBJ2-2, with D possibly being TRBD1 (6 bases). V dropped 2 bases and J dropped 5 bases, with 9 bases sitting between them. This CDR3 has 13 amino acids. Germline CDR1 reads DFQATT; CDR2 reads SNEGSKA (reference sequence). The CDR3 protein is CSARRQATGELFF. Written as DNA, the CDR3 is TGCAGTGCTAGAAGACAGGCTACCGGGGAGCTGTTTTTT.

This sequence joins TRBV7-9 and TRBJ2-7, with D tentatively TRBD1 (6 bases). The CDR3 spans 14 residues. CDR1 and CDR2 from the germline V gene are SEHNR and FQNEAQ (reference sequence). V lost 2 bases to trimming and J lost 9 bases, with 17 bases between them. CDR3 residues: CASSLRDTSTGQYF. In DNA form, the CDR3 reads TGTGCCAGCAGCTTACGGGACACCTCTACGGGGCAGTACTTC.

This clonotype showed up many times. The V and J genes are TRBV7-2 and TRBJ2-3; 10 bases match TRBD2. This CDR3 is built from 15 residues. Germline V CDR1 and CDR2: SGHTA, FQGNSA. V gave up 4 bases and J gave up 4 bases; unmatched junction bases: 5. In DNA, the CDR3 is TGTGCCAGCAGCTCTTTTAGCGGGGGGCCAGATACGCAGTATTTT. Its protein is CASSSFSGGPDTQYF.

This clonotype was counted ten times or more. V is TRBV12-3 or TRBV12-4 and J is TRBJ2-7, with D perhaps TRBD1 or TRBD2 (5 bases each). Deletions cut 3 bases from V and 6 bases from J, with 15 bases between. This CDR3 comprises 14 residues. CDR3 protein: CASSFGHGAVEQYF. DNA of the CDR3: TGTGCCAGCAGTTTTGGTCACGGGGCGGTCGAGCAGTACTTC.

V is TRBV28 and J is TRBJ2-7; D is perhaps TRBD1 or TRBD2 (6 bases each). V lost 10 bases and J lost 5, with 12 bases in between. From germline, CDR1 is MDHEN and CDR2 SYDVKM. The CDR3 consists of 11 residues. CDR3 bases: TGTGCCATGGGGGGCCGGAACGAGCAGTACTTC. Translated, it gives CAMGGRNEQYF.

This clonotype came up a few times. The J gene is TRBJ2-2, the V gene TRBV3-1; possibly TRBD1 for D (6 bases). The V end lost 6 bases, the J end lost 1 base, and 9 bases lay between the germline ends. The CDR3 has 14 amino acids. Germline CDR1 is LGHDT and CDR2 is YNNKEL (reference sequence). In DNA form, the CDR3 reads TGTGCCAGCAGGCAGACAGGGAACACCGGGGAGCTGTTTTTT. This codes for CASRQTGNTGELFF.

The sample holds a few counts of this clonotype. V gene TRBV25-1 combines with J gene TRBJ2-5, with D possibly being TRBD1 (6 bases). The ends were cut back, 4 bases at V and 4 bases at J, with 19 bases in the middle. The CDR3 is 16 residues long. CDR1 is MGHDK and CDR2 is SYGVNS in the germline V gene. For the CDR3, the DNA is TGTGCCAGCAGTGCGGGGTTGGACAGTTGGAGAGAGACCCAGTACTTC. Protein: CASSAGLDSWRETQYF. Filled out from reference TRBV25-1 and TRBJ2-5, the complete variable domain reads EADIYQTPRYLVIGTGKKITLECSQTMGHDKMYWYQQDPGMELHLIHYSYGVNSTEKGDLSSESTVSRIRTEHFPLTLESARPSHTSQYLCASSAGLDSWRETQYFGPGTRLLVL.

This clonotype was seen at least ten times. The chain employs TRBV20-1 and TRBJ2-1, with 12 nucleotides matching TRBD2. Germline CDR1 is DFQATT and CDR2 is SNEGSKA (reference sequence). V dropped 3 bases and J dropped 3; count of bases not matched to a gene: 6. This CDR3 has 16 amino acids. The CDR3 bases are TGCAGTGCTAGTACTAGCGGGAGGTCCAGCTACAATGAGCAGTTCTTC. Translation gives CSASTSGRSSYNEQFF.

The chain joins TRBV5-1 to TRBJ2-4, with D perhaps TRBD2 (5 bases). Germline assignment: CDR1 SGHRS and CDR2 YFSETQ. V lost 3 bases to trimming and J lost 1 base, with 8 bases between them. The CDR3 is 14 amino acids. CDR3 bases: TGCGCCAGCAGCTCCGGGGAGGCCAAAAACATTCAGTACTTC. This translates into CASSSGEAKNIQYF.

A few counts support this clonotype. V usage is TRBV6-2 or TRBV6-3 and J usage is TRBJ1-5, with D tentatively TRBD1 (5 bases). The CDR3 totals 14 residues. Germline-derived CDR1 and CDR2 are MNHEY and SVGEGT. V dropped 3 bases and J dropped 10 bases, with 16 bases sitting between them. CDR3 coding DNA: TGTGCCAGCAGTTATGCCAGGGCCCGTACCCCCCAGCATTTT. It translates to CASSYARARTPQHF.

The chain has TRBV7-2 and TRBJ2-1; a possible D gene is TRBD1 (6 bases). Germline assignment: CDR1 SGHTA and CDR2 FQGNSA. This CDR3 region has 15 residues. V shed 7 bases and J shed 7 bases, with 20 bases lying between them. Here the CDR3 reads CASTQDSLGSNEQFF. The CDR3 nucleotides read TGTGCCAGCACCCAGGACAGTCTGGGCTCTAATGAGCAGTTCTTC.

The chain combines TRBV18 with TRBJ1-6; D gene ambiguous. Trimming pared 1 base from V and 10 bases from J, leaving 14 bases between. The germline CDR1 and CDR2 sequences are KGHSH and LQKENI. The CDR3 spans 15 residues. The CDR3 coding sequence is TGTGCCAGCTCACCACTGTCGACACCAAACTCACCCCTCCACTTT. It specifies CASSPLSTPNSPLHF.

This clonotype was detected only a few times. The chain couples TRBV5-6 to TRBJ2-7; D is unclear. Between the trimmed V and J ends, which lost 0 bases and 3 bases, there was a span of 10 bases. The germline V gene has CDR1 SGHDT and CDR2 YYEEEE. This CDR3 is built from 14 residues. CDR3 region: CASSLGTVDYEQYF. As DNA, the CDR3 is TGTGCCAGCAGCTTGGGAACAGTGGACTACGAGCAGTACTTC.

The rearrangement uses TRBV6-1 and TRBJ1-4; 9 nucleotides line up with TRBD1. This CDR3 region has 14 residues. Losses at the gene ends were 7 bases for V and 13 bases for J; bases not matched to a gene: 13. The germline gives CDR1 MNHNS, CDR2 SASEGT. CDR3 region: CASNLNRGPFRLFF. The CDR3 nucleotides are TGTGCCAGCAACCTCAACAGGGGGCCCTTTAGACTGTTTTTT.

The chain recombines TRBV7-8 with TRBJ2-5; 7 nucleotides match TRBD1. With 4 bases clipped from V and 3 bases from J, the junction kept 11 bases outside the gene matches. The CDR3 covers 16 residues. Looked up from germline, CDR1 is SGHVS and CDR2 is FQNEAQ. CDR3 in amino acids: CASSWLDRAVEETQYF. CDR3 nucleotide sequence: TGTGCCAGCAGCTGGCTAGACAGGGCGGTTGAAGAGACCCAGTACTTC. The whole variable domain, remainder taken from reference TRBV7-8 and TRBJ2-5, is GAGVSQSPRYKVAKRGQDVALRCDPISGHVSLFWYQQALGQGPEFLTYFQNEAQLDKSGLPSDRFFAERPEGSVSTLKIQRTQQEDSAVYLCASSWLDRAVEETQYFGPGTRLLVL.

This clonotype was seen a few times. The chain links TRBV5-5 to TRBJ2-3, with 9 bases that match TRBD1. With V trimmed by 2 bases and J by 5 bases, 3 bases remained unmatched. The length of the CDR3 is 14 residues. From germline, CDR1 is SGHKS and CDR2 YYEKEE (reference sequence). CDR3 nucleotide sequence: TGTGCCAGCAGCTTTCGACAGGGGGGAGATACGCAGTATTTT. Its protein is CASSFRQGGDTQYF. Full variable domain (outside the CDR3, taken from reference TRBV5-5 and TRBJ2-3): DAGVTQSPTHLIKTRGQQVTLRCSPISGHKSVSWYQQVLGQGPQFIFQYYEKEERGRGNFPDRFSARQFPNYSSELNVNALLLGDSALYLCASSFRQGGDTQYFGPGTRLTVL.

This clonotype has a count of ten or more. V and J are TRBV4-3 and TRBJ1-1; D unclear. The CDR3 runs 13 residues. Germline CDR1 LGHNA, CDR2 YSLEER. Trimming pared 1 base from V and 1 base from J, leaving 4 bases between. CDR3 nucleotides: TGCGCCAGCAGCCAAGCCGCGAACACTGAAGCTTTCTTT. Translating gives CASSQAANTEAFF.

This clonotype has only a few counts. This rearrangement joins TRBV9 to TRBJ2-7; 8 positions agree with TRBD2. The length of the CDR3 is 13 residues. V lost 4 bases to trimming and J lost 5 bases; unmatched junction nucleotides: 5. Germline V gives CDR1 SGDLS, CDR2 YYNGEE. CDR3 region: CASSPGTSDEQYF. The DNA for the CDR3 is TGTGCCAGCAGCCCCGGGACTAGTGACGAGCAGTACTTC.

This clonotype appeared a few times. V gene TRBV6-1 combines with J gene TRBJ2-7; D uncertain. This CDR3 is 14 amino acids long. The ends were cut back, 6 bases at V and 0 bases at J, with 12 bases in the middle. CDR1 and CDR2 from the germline V gene are MNHNS and SASEGT. In DNA, the CDR3 is TGTGCCAGCAGCTCATTGGGCGGCTCCTACGAGCAGTACTTC. This codes for CASSSLGGSYEQYF.

This clonotype was found many times. The J gene is TRBJ1-2, the V gene TRBV12-3 or TRBV12-4; TRBD1 is a possible D gene (6 bases). This CDR3 is 15 amino acids long. Trimming shortened V by 1 base and J by 4 bases, and 13 bases separated the two germline ends. DNA of the CDR3: TGTGCCAGCAGTTTAGTTACAGGGACGACCTATGGCTACACCTTC. Translated: CASSLVTGTTYGYTF.

The CDR3 nucleotides read TGCAGTGCTAGTACAGGGTTCTCACCCCTCCACTTT. Translating gives CSASTGFSPLHF. J is TRBJ1-6 and V is TRBV20-1; tentative D call: TRBD1 (6 bases). The CDR3 has 12 residues. Trimming took off 3 bases at V and 10 bases at J, with 10 bases between the two ends. In germline, CDR1 is DFQATT, CDR2 SNEGSKA (reference sequence).

This clonotype has just a few counts. The gene calls are TRBV12-3 or TRBV12-4 and TRBJ2-5, with D possibly TRBD2 on 5 matching bases. The V end lost 6 bases, the J end lost 5 bases, and 13 bases lay between the germline ends. The CDR3 loop spans 13 amino acids. CDR3 protein: CASSRGIRETQYF. DNA for the CDR3: TGTGCCAGCAGCCGGGGAATCCGGGAGACCCAGTACTTC.

This chain uses TRBV6-5 with TRBJ2-7; D is uncertain. The CDR3 is 14 residues long. Looked up from germline, CDR1 is MNHEY and CDR2 is SVGAGI. Trimming removed 7 bases from V and 7 bases from J, with 20 bases in between. The CDR3 DNA follows: TGTGCCAGCATTTTAGGTGGCCCTCTGGAGGAGCAGTACTTC. This sequence encodes CASILGGPLEEQYF.

This clonotype was observed at least ten times. The chain has TRBV7-2 and TRBJ2-3, with D perhaps TRBD1 (7 bases). This CDR3 is 16 amino acids long. Trimming took off 5 bases at V and 4 bases at J, with 19 bases between the two ends. Germline V lookup: CDR1 SGHTA, CDR2 FQGNSA. CDR3 DNA sequence: TGTGCCAGCAGCAAAACAGGGGCCAGGGGGGCAGATACGCAGTATTTT. The encoded protein is CASSKTGARGADTQYF.

The chain couples TRBV7-6 to TRBJ2-1; possibly TRBD2 for D (5 bases). V lost 5 bases and J 6 bases, leaving 20 bases between the germline ends. There are 16 residues in the CDR3. Germline CDR1 is SGHVS and CDR2 is FNYEAQ. The CDR3 loop is CASSTEDFRASNEQFF. CDR3 bases: TGTGCCAGCAGCACGGAGGACTTCCGAGCTTCCAATGAGCAGTTCTTC.